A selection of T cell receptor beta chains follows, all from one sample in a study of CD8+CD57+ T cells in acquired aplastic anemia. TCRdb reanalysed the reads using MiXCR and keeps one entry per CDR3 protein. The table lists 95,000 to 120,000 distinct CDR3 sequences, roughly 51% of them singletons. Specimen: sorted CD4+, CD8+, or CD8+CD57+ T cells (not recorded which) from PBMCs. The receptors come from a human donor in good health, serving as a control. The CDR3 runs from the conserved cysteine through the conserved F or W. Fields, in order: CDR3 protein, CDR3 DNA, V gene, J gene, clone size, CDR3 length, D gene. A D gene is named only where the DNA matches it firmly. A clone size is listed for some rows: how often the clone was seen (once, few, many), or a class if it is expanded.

CDR3 protein: CAIRADITDTQYF; CDR3 DNA: TGTGCCATCAGGGCAGACATCACAGATACGCAGTATTTT; V gene: TRBV10-3; J gene: TRBJ2-3; clone size: .; CDR3 length: 13; D gene: .
CDR3 protein: CASSWDGAYTF; CDR3 DNA: TGTGCCAGCAGCTGGGATGGGGCGTACACCTTC; V gene: TRBV5-5; J gene: TRBJ1-2; clone size: many; CDR3 length: 11; D gene: .
CDR3 protein: CSVEEQSYEQYF; CDR3 DNA: TGCAGCGTTGAAGAACAGTCCTACGAGCAGTACTTC; V gene: TRBV29-1; J gene: TRBJ2-7; clone size: large; CDR3 length: 12; D gene: .
CDR3 protein: CASGRGNSPLHF; CDR3 DNA: TGTGCCAGCGGCAGGGGAAATTCACCCCTCCACTTT; V gene: TRBV7-9; J gene: TRBJ1-6; clone size: once; CDR3 length: 12; D gene: .
CDR3 protein: CASSGGGMGQETQYF; CDR3 DNA: TGTGCCAGCAGTGGGGGGGGCATGGGCCAAGAGACCCAGTACTTC; V gene: TRBV25-1; J gene: TRBJ2-5; clone size: .; CDR3 length: 15; D gene: .
CDR3 protein: CASSPWTGGYQPQHF; CDR3 DNA: TGTGCCAGCAGCCCGTGGACAGGGGGCTATCAGCCCCAGCATTTT; V gene: TRBV5-4; J gene: TRBJ1-5; clone size: .; CDR3 length: 15; D gene: TRBD1
CDR3 protein: CASSMTQGGSPLHF; CDR3 DNA: TGTGCCAGCAGCATGACACAGGGGGGTTCACCCCTCCACTTT; V gene: TRBV7-8; J gene: TRBJ1-6; clone size: once; CDR3 length: 14; D gene: TRBD1
CDR3 protein: CASSQEARSYEQYF; CDR3 DNA: TGCGCCAGCAGCCAAGAGGCTAGGTCCTACGAGCAGTACTTC; V gene: TRBV4-3; J gene: TRBJ2-7; clone size: many; CDR3 length: 14; D gene: .
CDR3 protein: CASSLGLAGGYNEQFF; CDR3 DNA: TGTGCCAGCAGCTTAGGACTAGCGGGGGGTTACAATGAGCAGTTCTTC; V gene: TRBV11-2; J gene: TRBJ2-1; clone size: many; CDR3 length: 16; D gene: TRBD2
CDR3 protein: CASRKEGQATDTQYF; CDR3 DNA: TGTGCCAGCAGAAAGGAGGGACAGGCAACAGATACGCAGTATTTT; V gene: TRBV6-1; J gene: TRBJ2-3; clone size: many; CDR3 length: 15; D gene: TRBD1
CDR3 protein: CASTMIGGDNEQFF; CDR3 DNA: TGTGCCAGTACCATGATCGGCGGGGACAATGAGCAGTTCTTC; V gene: TRBV19; J gene: TRBJ2-1; clone size: .; CDR3 length: 14; D gene: .
CDR3 protein: CSVEVVRNTEAFF; CDR3 DNA: TGCAGCGTTGAAGTAGTCCGGAACACTGAAGCTTTCTTT; V gene: TRBV29-1; J gene: TRBJ1-1; clone size: .; CDR3 length: 13; D gene: .
CDR3 protein: CASSLEAGGQEETQYF; CDR3 DNA: TGTGCCAGCAGCTTGGAAGCGGGGGGGCAGGAAGAGACCCAGTACTTC; V gene: TRBV5-4; J gene: TRBJ2-5; clone size: .; CDR3 length: 16; D gene: TRBD2
CDR3 protein: CATSRDLTRAGYTF; CDR3 DNA: TGTGCCACCAGCAGAGATCTAACCAGGGCTGGCTACACCTTC; V gene: TRBV15; J gene: TRBJ1-2; clone size: .; CDR3 length: 14; D gene: .
CDR3 protein: CASTDLGQPLWSLHF; CDR3 DNA: TGCGCCAGCACCGACCTTGGACAGCCCTTATGGTCCCTCCACTTT; V gene: TRBV10-2; J gene: TRBJ1-6; clone size: .; CDR3 length: 15; D gene: .
CDR3 protein: CATSDHKNTEAFF; CDR3 DNA: TGTGCCACCAGTGACCATAAGAACACTGAAGCTTTCTTT; V gene: TRBV24-1; J gene: TRBJ1-1; clone size: .; CDR3 length: 13; D gene: .
CDR3 protein: CSVRGGSNQPQHF; CDR3 DNA: TGCAGCGTACGGGGGGGTAGCAATCAGCCCCAGCATTTT; V gene: TRBV29-1; J gene: TRBJ1-5; clone size: many; CDR3 length: 13; D gene: .
CDR3 protein: CSAHEGEDGYTF; CDR3 DNA: TGCAGCGCTCATGAGGGGGAAGATGGCTACACCTTC; V gene: TRBV29-1; J gene: TRBJ1-2; clone size: .; CDR3 length: 12; D gene: .
CDR3 protein: CASSIAGSYEQYF; CDR3 DNA: TGTGCCAGCAGTATCGCGGGTTCCTACGAGCAGTACTTC; V gene: TRBV7-9; J gene: TRBJ2-7; clone size: .; CDR3 length: 13; D gene: .
CDR3 protein: CASSLDGAEDEQYF; CDR3 DNA: TGTGCCAGCAGCTTAGATGGGGCTGAGGACGAGCAGTACTTC; V gene: TRBV11-2; J gene: TRBJ2-7; clone size: many; CDR3 length: 14; D gene: .
CDR3 protein: CSVAASTGGETQYF; CDR3 DNA: TGCAGCGTTGCCGCCTCGACAGGCGGGGAGACCCAGTACTTC; V gene: TRBV29-1; J gene: TRBJ2-5; clone size: few; CDR3 length: 14; D gene: .
CDR3 protein: CSVEVDIEGYGYTF; CDR3 DNA: TGCAGCGTTGAAGTCGATATTGAGGGCTATGGCTACACCTTC; V gene: TRBV29-1; J gene: TRBJ1-2; clone size: .; CDR3 length: 14; D gene: .
CDR3 protein: CATGDKQPQHF; CDR3 DNA: TGTGCCACCGGTGATAAACAGCCCCAGCATTTT; V gene: TRBV24-1; J gene: TRBJ1-5; clone size: .; CDR3 length: 11; D gene: .
CDR3 protein: CASSPGTSGGAYNEQFF; CDR3 DNA: TGTGCCAGTAGCCCCGGGACTAGCGGGGGGGCCTACAATGAGCAGTTCTTC; V gene: TRBV19; J gene: TRBJ2-1; clone size: .; CDR3 length: 17; D gene: TRBD2
CDR3 protein: CASRGGKYSTDTQYF; CDR3 DNA: TGTGCCAGCAGGGGGGGAAAATACAGCACAGATACGCAGTATTTT; V gene: TRBV6-1; J gene: TRBJ2-3; clone size: .; CDR3 length: 15; D gene: .
CDR3 protein: CASSIGGPRYEQYF; CDR3 DNA: TGTGCCAGTAGTATCGGGGGTCCGCGATACGAGCAGTACTTC; V gene: TRBV19; J gene: TRBJ2-7; clone size: .; CDR3 length: 14; D gene: .
CDR3 protein: CAISITAPDTQYF; CDR3 DNA: TGTGCCATCAGTATTACAGCTCCCGATACGCAGTATTTT; V gene: TRBV10-3; J gene: TRBJ2-3; clone size: .; CDR3 length: 13; D gene: .
CDR3 protein: CASSLRPADYEQYF; CDR3 DNA: TGTGCCAGCAGCTTGAGGCCAGCGGACTACGAGCAGTACTTC; V gene: TRBV5-5; J gene: TRBJ2-7; clone size: .; CDR3 length: 14; D gene: .
CDR3 protein: CASSPNAAYEQYF; CDR3 DNA: TGTGCTAGCAGCCCCAATGCAGCCTACGAGCAGTACTTC; V gene: TRBV7-7; J gene: TRBJ2-7; clone size: .; CDR3 length: 13; D gene: .
CDR3 protein: CSVESTENYGYTF; CDR3 DNA: TGCAGCGTTGAATCGACGGAAAACTATGGCTACACCTTC; V gene: TRBV29-1; J gene: TRBJ1-2; clone size: many; CDR3 length: 13; D gene: .
CDR3 protein: CASIGGLVGYTF; CDR3 DNA: TGTGCCAGCATTGGGGGCTTGGTTGGCTACACCTTC; V gene: TRBV7-3; J gene: TRBJ1-2; clone size: once; CDR3 length: 12; D gene: .
CDR3 protein: CASSLAGGHYEQYF; CDR3 DNA: TGCGCCAGCAGCTTGGCCGGAGGACACTACGAGCAGTACTTC; V gene: TRBV5-1; J gene: TRBJ2-7; clone size: many; CDR3 length: 14; D gene: .
CDR3 protein: CASSFWTGVQDEQYF; CDR3 DNA: TGTGCCAGCAGCTTCTGGACAGGTGTGCAGGACGAGCAGTACTTC; V gene: TRBV7-8; J gene: TRBJ2-7; clone size: .; CDR3 length: 15; D gene: TRBD1
CDR3 protein: CASDTKGTEKNTEAFF; CDR3 DNA: TGCGCCAGCGATACTAAGGGGACAGAAAAGAACACTGAAGCTTTCTTT; V gene: TRBV10-1; J gene: TRBJ1-1; clone size: .; CDR3 length: 16; D gene: TRBD1
CDR3 protein: CARTGTGTYGYTF; CDR3 DNA: TGTGCCAGAACCGGGACAGGCACATATGGCTACACCTTC; V gene: TRBV2; J gene: TRBJ1-2; clone size: .; CDR3 length: 13; D gene: TRBD1
CDR3 protein: CASSQDTFGSPLHF; CDR3 DNA: .; V gene: TRBV4-1; J gene: TRBJ1-6; clone size: many; CDR3 length: 14; D gene: .
CDR3 protein: CASRDSKGPRF; CDR3 DNA: TGTGCCAGCAGGGACAGTAAAGGACCTCGCTTC; V gene: TRBV2; J gene: TRBJ2-7; clone size: few; CDR3 length: 11; D gene: .
CDR3 protein: CASYREGYGYTF; CDR3 DNA: TGTGCCAGCTACAGGGAGGGCTATGGCTACACCTTC; V gene: TRBV19; J gene: TRBJ1-2; clone size: many; CDR3 length: 12; D gene: .
CDR3 protein: CASSQGTSGEGETQYF; CDR3 DNA: TGTGCCAGCAGCCAGGGGACTAGCGGGGAGGGTGAGACCCAGTACTTC; V gene: TRBV9; J gene: TRBJ2-5; clone size: .; CDR3 length: 16; D gene: TRBD2
CDR3 protein: CASSARDRGDGYTF; CDR3 DNA: TGTGCCAGCAGCGCCCGGGACAGGGGGGATGGCTACACCTTC; V gene: TRBV9; J gene: TRBJ1-2; clone size: once; CDR3 length: 14; D gene: TRBD1
CDR3 protein: CASSLTSGGANTQYF; CDR3 DNA: TGTGCCAGCAGTTTGACTAGCGGGGGGGCAAATACGCAGTATTTT; V gene: TRBV27; J gene: TRBJ2-3; clone size: .; CDR3 length: 15; D gene: TRBD2
CDR3 protein: CAISESSYGYTF; CDR3 DNA: TGTGCCATCAGTGAGTCCAGCTATGGCTACACCTTC; V gene: TRBV10-3; J gene: TRBJ1-2; clone size: .; CDR3 length: 12; D gene: .
CDR3 protein: CASSRDRVIQPQHF; CDR3 DNA: TGTGCCAGCAGCCGGGACAGGGTGATCCAGCCCCAGCATTTT; V gene: TRBV4-2; J gene: TRBJ1-5; clone size: .; CDR3 length: 14; D gene: TRBD1
CDR3 protein: CCARTGSYEQYF; CDR3 DNA: TGCTGTGCTAGGACGGGTTCCTACGAGCAGTACTTC; V gene: TRBV20-1; J gene: TRBJ2-7; clone size: once; CDR3 length: 12; D gene: .
CDR3 protein: CASSFSGNYNYEQYF; CDR3 DNA: TGTGCCAGCAGTTTTTCCGGGAATTACAACTACGAGCAGTACTTC; V gene: TRBV12-3/TRBV12-4; J gene: TRBJ2-7; clone size: many; CDR3 length: 15; D gene: .
CDR3 protein: CASRETGAYNEQFF; CDR3 DNA: TGTGCCAGCAGGGAGACAGGGGCCTACAATGAGCAGTTCTTC; V gene: TRBV6-2/TRBV6-3; J gene: TRBJ2-1; clone size: many; CDR3 length: 14; D gene: TRBD1
CDR3 protein: CSLGSGGATDTQYF; CDR3 DNA: TGCAGCCTGGGTAGCGGGGGGGCCACAGATACGCAGTATTTT; V gene: TRBV29-1; J gene: TRBJ2-3; clone size: .; CDR3 length: 14; D gene: TRBD2
CDR3 protein: CASGGSGGADEQFF; CDR3 DNA: TGTGCCAGCGGGGGTAGCGGGGGGGCCGATGAGCAGTTCTTC; V gene: TRBV11-2; J gene: TRBJ2-1; clone size: .; CDR3 length: 14; D gene: TRBD2
CDR3 protein: CASSASRDSSIYGYTF; CDR3 DNA: TGTGCCAGCAGCGCCAGCCGGGACAGCTCTATCTATGGCTACACCTTC; V gene: TRBV13; J gene: TRBJ1-2; clone size: many; CDR3 length: 16; D gene: TRBD1
CDR3 protein: CASSSPVDEQYF; CDR3 DNA: TGTGCCAGCAGTTCGCCGGTTGACGAGCAGTACTTC; V gene: TRBV27; J gene: TRBJ2-7; clone size: many; CDR3 length: 12; D gene: .
CDR3 protein: CSVGSPEREQYF; CDR3 DNA: TGCAGCGTGGGGAGCCCCGAGCGAGAGCAGTACTTC; V gene: TRBV29-1; J gene: TRBJ2-7; clone size: .; CDR3 length: 12; D gene: .
CDR3 protein: CATSDSTQSYEQYF; CDR3 DNA: TGTGCCACCAGTGATTCAACTCAATCCTACGAGCAGTACTTC; V gene: TRBV24-1; J gene: TRBJ2-7; clone size: few; CDR3 length: 14; D gene: .
CDR3 protein: CASSQEMTGLAGAGELFF; CDR3 DNA: TGTGCCAGCAGCCAAGAAATGACGGGACTAGCGGGGGCCGGGGAGCTGTTTTTT; V gene: TRBV4-2; J gene: TRBJ2-2; clone size: .; CDR3 length: 18; D gene: TRBD2